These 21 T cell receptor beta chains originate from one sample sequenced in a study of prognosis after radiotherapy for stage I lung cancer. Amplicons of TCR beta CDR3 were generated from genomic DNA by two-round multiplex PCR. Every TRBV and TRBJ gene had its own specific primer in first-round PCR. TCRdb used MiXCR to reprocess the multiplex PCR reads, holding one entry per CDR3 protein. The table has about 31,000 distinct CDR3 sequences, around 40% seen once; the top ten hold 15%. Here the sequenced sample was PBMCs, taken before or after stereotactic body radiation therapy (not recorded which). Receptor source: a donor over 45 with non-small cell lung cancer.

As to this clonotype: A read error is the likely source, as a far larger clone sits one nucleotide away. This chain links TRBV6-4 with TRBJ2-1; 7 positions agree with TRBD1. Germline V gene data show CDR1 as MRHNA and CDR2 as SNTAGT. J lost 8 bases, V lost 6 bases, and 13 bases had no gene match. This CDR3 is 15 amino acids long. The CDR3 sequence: CASRSGTVDRHEQFF. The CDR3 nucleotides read TGTGCCAGCAGATCCGGGACAGTGGATCGTCATGAGCAGTTCTTC.

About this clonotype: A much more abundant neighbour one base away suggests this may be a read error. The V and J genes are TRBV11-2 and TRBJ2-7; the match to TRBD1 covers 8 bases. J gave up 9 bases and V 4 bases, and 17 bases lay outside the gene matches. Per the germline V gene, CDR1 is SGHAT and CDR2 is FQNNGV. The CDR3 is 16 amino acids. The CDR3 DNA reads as TGTGCCAGCAGCTCAAAGACAGGGGTCGCGGTGGACGGGCAGTACTTC. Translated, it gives CASSSKTGVAVDGQYF. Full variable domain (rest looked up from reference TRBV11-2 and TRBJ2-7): EAGVAQSPRYKIIEKRQSVAFWCNPISGHATLYWYQQILGQGPKLLIQFQNNGVVDDSQLPKDRFSAERLKGVDSTLKIQPAKLEDSAVYLCASSSKTGVAVDGQYFGPGTRLTVT.

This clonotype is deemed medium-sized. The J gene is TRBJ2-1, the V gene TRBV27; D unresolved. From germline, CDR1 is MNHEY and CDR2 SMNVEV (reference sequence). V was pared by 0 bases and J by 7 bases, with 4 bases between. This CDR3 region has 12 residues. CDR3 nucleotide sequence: TGTGCCAGCAGTTTATCCGGGAATGAGCAGTTCTTC. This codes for CASSLSGNEQFF.

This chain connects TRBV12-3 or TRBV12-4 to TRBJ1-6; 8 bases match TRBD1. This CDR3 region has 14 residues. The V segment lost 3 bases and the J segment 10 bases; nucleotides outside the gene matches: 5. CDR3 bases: TGTGCCAGCAGTTTTGGGGACAGGCAATCACCCCTCCACTTT. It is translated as CASSFGDRQSPLHF.

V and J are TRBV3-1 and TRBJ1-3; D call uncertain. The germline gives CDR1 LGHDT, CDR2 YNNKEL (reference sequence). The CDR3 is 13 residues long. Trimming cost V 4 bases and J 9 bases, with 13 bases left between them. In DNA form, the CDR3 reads TGTGCCAGCAGCCCCGGGCCACGGAGCACCATATATTTT. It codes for CASSPGPRSTIYF.

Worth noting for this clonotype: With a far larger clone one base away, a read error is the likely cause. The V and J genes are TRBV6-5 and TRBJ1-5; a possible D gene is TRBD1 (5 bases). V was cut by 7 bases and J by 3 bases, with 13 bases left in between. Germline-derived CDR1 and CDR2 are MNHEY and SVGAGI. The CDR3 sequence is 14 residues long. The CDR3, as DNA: TGTGCCAGCACGGAGGGACGGAACAATCAGCCCCAGCATTTT. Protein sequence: CASTEGRNNQPQHF.

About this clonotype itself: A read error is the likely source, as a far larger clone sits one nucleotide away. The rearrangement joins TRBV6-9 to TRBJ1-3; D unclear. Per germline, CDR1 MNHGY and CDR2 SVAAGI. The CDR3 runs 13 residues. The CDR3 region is CAGSVSSGNTIYF. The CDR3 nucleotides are TGTGCCGGCAGTGTTTCCTCTGGAAACACCATATATTTT.

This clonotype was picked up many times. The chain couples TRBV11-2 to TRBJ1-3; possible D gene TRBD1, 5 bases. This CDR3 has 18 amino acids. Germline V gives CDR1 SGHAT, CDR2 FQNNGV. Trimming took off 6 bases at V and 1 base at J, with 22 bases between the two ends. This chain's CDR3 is CASSRNGAGPRSGNTIYF. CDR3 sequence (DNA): TGTGCCAGCAGTCGAAACGGGGCAGGCCCTAGATCTGGAAACACCATATATTTT.

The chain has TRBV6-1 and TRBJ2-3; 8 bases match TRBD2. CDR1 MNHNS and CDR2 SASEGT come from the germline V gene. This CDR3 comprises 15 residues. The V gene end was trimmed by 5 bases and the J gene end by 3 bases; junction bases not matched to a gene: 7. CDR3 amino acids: CASSPLAGRTDTQYF. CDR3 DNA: TGTGCCAGCAGTCCCCTAGCGGGTCGGACAGATACGCAGTATTTT.

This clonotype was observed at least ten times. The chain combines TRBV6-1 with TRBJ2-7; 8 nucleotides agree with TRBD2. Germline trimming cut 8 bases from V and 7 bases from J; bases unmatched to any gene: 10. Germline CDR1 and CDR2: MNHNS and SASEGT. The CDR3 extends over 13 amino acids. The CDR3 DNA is TGTGCCAGCCGGGGGGGCAGTAGAAGGGAGCAGTACTTC. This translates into CASRGGSRREQYF.

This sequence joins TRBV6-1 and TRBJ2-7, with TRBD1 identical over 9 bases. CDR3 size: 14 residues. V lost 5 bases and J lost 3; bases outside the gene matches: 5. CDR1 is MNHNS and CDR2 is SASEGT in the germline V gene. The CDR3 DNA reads TGTGCCAGCAGTACCACGACAGGGGGCTACGAGCAGTACTTC. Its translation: CASSTTTGGYEQYF.

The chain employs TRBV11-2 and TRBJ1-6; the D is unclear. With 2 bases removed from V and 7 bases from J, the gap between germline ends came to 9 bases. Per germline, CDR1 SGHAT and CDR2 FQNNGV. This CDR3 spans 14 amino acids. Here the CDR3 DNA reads TGTGCCAGCAGCTTAACGGGATCAAATTCACCCCTCCACTTT. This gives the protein CASSLTGSNSPLHF.

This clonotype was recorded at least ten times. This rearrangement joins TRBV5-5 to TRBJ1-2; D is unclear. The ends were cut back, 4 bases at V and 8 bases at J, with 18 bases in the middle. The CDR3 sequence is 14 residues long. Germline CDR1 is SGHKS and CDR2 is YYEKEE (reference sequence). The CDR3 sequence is CASSPPGGIQGYTF. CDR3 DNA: TGTGCCAGCAGCCCACCGGGAGGTATCCAGGGCTACACCTTC.

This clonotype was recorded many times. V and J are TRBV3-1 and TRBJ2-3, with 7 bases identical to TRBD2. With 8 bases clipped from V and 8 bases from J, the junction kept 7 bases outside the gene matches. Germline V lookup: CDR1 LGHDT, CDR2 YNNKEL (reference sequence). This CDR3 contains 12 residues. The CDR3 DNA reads TGTGCCAGCGCCGCGGGGGTTAGTACGCAGTATTTT. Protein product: CASAAGVSTQYF.

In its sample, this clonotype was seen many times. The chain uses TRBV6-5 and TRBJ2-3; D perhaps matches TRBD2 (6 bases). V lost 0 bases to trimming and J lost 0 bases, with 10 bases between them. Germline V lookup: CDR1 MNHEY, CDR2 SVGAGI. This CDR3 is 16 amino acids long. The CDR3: CASSYSLATSTDTQYF. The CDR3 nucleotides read TGTGCCAGCAGTTACTCCCTAGCGACTAGCACAGATACGCAGTATTTT.

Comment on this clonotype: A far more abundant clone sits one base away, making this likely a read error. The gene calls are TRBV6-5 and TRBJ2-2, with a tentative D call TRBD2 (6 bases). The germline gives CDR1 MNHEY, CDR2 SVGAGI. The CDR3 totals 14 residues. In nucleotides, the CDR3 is TGTGCCAGCAGGGCGGAGGGCTACACCGGGGATCTGTTTTTT. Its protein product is CASRAEGYTGDLFF.

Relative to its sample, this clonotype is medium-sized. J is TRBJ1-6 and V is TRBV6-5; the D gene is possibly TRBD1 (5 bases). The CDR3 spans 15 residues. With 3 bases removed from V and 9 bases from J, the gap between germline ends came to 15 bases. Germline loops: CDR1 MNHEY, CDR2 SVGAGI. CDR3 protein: CASSYTRRGGSPLHF. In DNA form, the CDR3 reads TGTGCCAGCAGTTATACAAGACGGGGGGGTTCACCCCTCCACTTT.

CDR3 sequence: CASSLERRLNYGYTF. The CDR3 DNA sequence: TGCGCCAGCAGCTTGGAACGACGGCTGAACTATGGCTACACCTTC. The chain couples TRBV5-1 to TRBJ1-2; no definite D call. Trimming stripped 0 bases from V and 2 bases from J, with 11 bases between. CDR1 is SGHRS and CDR2 is YFSETQ in the germline V gene. The CDR3 has 15 amino acids.

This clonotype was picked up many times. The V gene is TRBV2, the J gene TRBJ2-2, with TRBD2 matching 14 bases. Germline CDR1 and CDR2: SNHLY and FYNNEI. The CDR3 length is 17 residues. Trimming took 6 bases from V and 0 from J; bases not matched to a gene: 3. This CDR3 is CASRRLAGGSNTGELFF. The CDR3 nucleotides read TGTGCCAGCAGGAGACTAGCGGGAGGGTCGAACACCGGGGAGCTGTTTTTT.

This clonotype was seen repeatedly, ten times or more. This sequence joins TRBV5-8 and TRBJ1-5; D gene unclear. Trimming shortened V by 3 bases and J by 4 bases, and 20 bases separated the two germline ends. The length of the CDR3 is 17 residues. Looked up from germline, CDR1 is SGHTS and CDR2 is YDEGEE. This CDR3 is CASSSWGSGVENQPQHF. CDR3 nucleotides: TGTGCCAGCAGCTCGTGGGGTAGTGGGGTTGAGAATCAGCCCCAGCATTTT.

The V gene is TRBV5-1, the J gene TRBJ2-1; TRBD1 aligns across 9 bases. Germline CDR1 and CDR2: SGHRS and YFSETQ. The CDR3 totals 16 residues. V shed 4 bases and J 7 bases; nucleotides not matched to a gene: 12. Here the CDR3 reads CASSATGTGIWNEQFF. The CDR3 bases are TGCGCCAGCAGCGCTACCGGGACAGGGATCTGGAATGAGCAGTTCTTC.